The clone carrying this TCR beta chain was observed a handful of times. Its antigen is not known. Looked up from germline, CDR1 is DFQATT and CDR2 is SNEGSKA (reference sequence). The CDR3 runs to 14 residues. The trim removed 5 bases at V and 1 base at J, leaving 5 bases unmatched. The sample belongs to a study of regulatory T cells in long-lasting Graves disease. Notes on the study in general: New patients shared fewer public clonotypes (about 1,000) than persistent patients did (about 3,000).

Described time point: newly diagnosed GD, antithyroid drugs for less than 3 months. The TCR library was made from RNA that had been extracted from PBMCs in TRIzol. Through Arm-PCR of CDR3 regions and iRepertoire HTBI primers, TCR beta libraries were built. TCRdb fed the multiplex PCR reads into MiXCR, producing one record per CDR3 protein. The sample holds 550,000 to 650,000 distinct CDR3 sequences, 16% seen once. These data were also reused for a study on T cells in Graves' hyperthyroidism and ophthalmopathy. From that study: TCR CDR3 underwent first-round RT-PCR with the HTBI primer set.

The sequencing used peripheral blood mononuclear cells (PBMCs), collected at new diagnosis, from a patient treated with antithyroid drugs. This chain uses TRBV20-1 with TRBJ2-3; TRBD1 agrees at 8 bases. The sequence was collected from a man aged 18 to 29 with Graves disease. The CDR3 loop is CSAEPGQGTDTQYF. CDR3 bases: TGCAGTGCTGAGCCGGGACAGGGCACAGATACGCAGTATTTT.